This TCR beta chain was captured in a study of T cell changes during pregnancy in multiple sclerosis. The data were produced by immunoSEQ multiplex PCR, yet TCRdb's version contains in-frame clones alone and is incomplete. The sample has some 40,000 clones; approximately 93% are singletons. After removal of 5 bases from V and 4 bases from J, the junction contained 6 bases not matched to a gene. This CDR3 region has 15 residues. Per germline, CDR1 MNHEY and CDR2 SMNVEV (reference sequence). The chain is built from TRBV27 and TRBJ2-7, with TRBD1 identical over 12 bases. The sequence was obtained from a female donor with multiple sclerosis, enrolled in a pregnancy study. This material consisted of CD8+ T cells from peripheral blood mononuclear cells, taken in the third trimester of pregnancy. As DNA, the CDR3 is TGTGCCAGCAGTGACGGGACAGGGGGCGCGTACGAGCAGTACTTC. Protein sequence: CASSDGTGGAYEQYF.